One sample yielded the 18 T cell receptor beta chains listed below, sequenced in a study of T cells in women clearing cervical HPV infection. The assay was immunoSEQ multiplex PCR, and TCRdb's table has in-frame clones only and misses some. The table lists around 19,000 clones. Sequenced material: blood buffy coat. These TCRs come from a woman aged 18 to 69 with a cervical HPV16 infection that either progressed to CIN3+ or cleared (not recorded which).

Notes on this clone: The read ends 3 residues before the CDR3 terminus; that terminus is restored from the germline J gene. The gene calls are TRBV9 and TRBJ2-4; 7 bases agree with TRBD2. The ends lost 6 bases at V and 6 bases at J; junction bases unmatched: 18. This CDR3 region has 17 residues. Looked up from germline, CDR1 is SGDLS and CDR2 is YYNGEE. Here the CDR3 reads CASNEGVGGLMGNIQYF. The sequenced part of the CDR3 DNA is TGTGCCAGCAACGAGGGAGTCGGGGGGTTAATGGGAAACATT.

About this clone itself: The read ends 3 residues early relative to the CDR3; the germline J gene fills the gap. The chain couples TRBV2 to TRBJ1-5, with a weak D call TRBD1 (5 bases). CDR1 is SNHLY, CDR2 FYNNEI, per germline. The CDR3 runs to 14 residues. Trimming shortened V by 8 bases and J by 3 bases, and 14 bases separated the two germline ends. The part of the CDR3 DNA that was read is TGTGCCAGCCAGGCGGGGACGGACAATCAGCCC. Its protein is CASQAGTDNQP. The entire CDR3 sequence reads CASQAGTDNQPQHF. The variable domain in full, with the rest retrieved from reference TRBV2 and TRBJ1-5, is EPEVTQTPSHQVTQMGQEVILRCVPISNHLYFYWYRQILGQKVEFLVSFYNNEISEKSEIFDDQFSVERPDGSNFTLKIRSTKLEDSAMYFCASQAGTDNQPQHFGDGTRLSIL.

The CDR3 sequence: CASSQDYSEAFF. The CDR3 DNA, read in part, is TGTGCCAGCAGCCAAGACTACAGTGAA. The chain employs TRBV3-1 (or the pseudogene TRBV3-2) and TRBJ1-1, with D uncertain. The CDR3 extends 3 residues past the end of the read, so its final part is completed from the germline J gene. Germline CDR1 is LGHDT and CDR2 is YNNKEL (reference sequence). The CDR3 runs to 12 residues. Deletions cut 0 bases from V and 7 bases from J, with 6 bases between.

As concerns this clone: From the germline J gene comes the end of the CDR3, since the read stops 3 residues before it. Other DNA sequences in the sample encode the same CDR3. V is TRBV7-7 and J is TRBJ2-5, with 9 bases lining up with TRBD1. Unmatched junction bases numbered 9, after V lost 5 bases and J lost 2 bases. The CDR3 runs 16 residues. Germline CDR1 and CDR2: SSHAT and FNYEAQ (reference sequence). The sequenced CDR3 bases are TGTGCCAGCAGCGCAGGGTGGGACAGGGAACAAGAGACC. Encoded protein: CASSAGWDREQET. The CDR3, in full, reads CASSAGWDREQETQYF.

To note about this clone: The read terminates 3 residues before the CDR3 end, so the remaining end is supplied by the germline J gene. This chain uses TRBV5-1 with TRBJ1-2; TRBD1 agrees at 9 bases. The CDR3 consists of 13 residues. V lost 8 bases, J lost 4 bases, and 6 bases stayed unmatched. Germline CDR1 and CDR2: SGHRS and YFSETQ. The CDR3: CARAGTGFYGYTF. CDR3 DNA, as far as it was read: TGCGCCAGGGCGGGGACAGGGTTCTATGGC.

Of note for this clone: The CDR3 goes on 3 residues after the read ends, and that part is filled in from the germline J gene. The chain combines TRBV5-1 with TRBJ2-2, with 10 bases matching TRBD1. Germline CDR1 and CDR2: SGHRS and YFSETQ. This CDR3 has 16 amino acids. The junction had 6 bases not matched to a gene; V was cut back by 3 bases and J by 4 bases. The CDR3 DNA, read in part, is TGCGCCAGCAGCTGGAAGACAGGGGGCAGCACCGGGGAG. This codes for CASSWKTGGSTGE. The full CDR3 is CASSWKTGGSTGELFF.

The sequenced CDR3 bases are TGCGCCAGCAGCACCCGGGACAGCATCATGAACACTGAA. Amino acid sequence: CASSTRDSIMNTE. The full CDR3 reads CASSTRDSIMNTEAFF. The chain employs TRBV5-1 and TRBJ1-1; TRBD1 aligns across 7 bases. The CDR3 is cut off 3 residues early in the read; its end comes from the germline J gene. The J segment lost 0 bases and the V segment lost 4 bases, leaving 9 bases of the junction unmatched. In germline, CDR1 is SGHRS, CDR2 YFSETQ. CDR3 length equals 16 residues.

On this clone: The read halts 3 residues ahead of the CDR3 end, with the missing end drawn from the germline J gene. The chain combines TRBV4-2 with TRBJ1-5, with D hard to call. The germline V and J ends were trimmed by 2 bases and 7 bases, with 15 bases remaining between them. The CDR3 extends over 15 amino acids. Germline CDR1 is LGHNA and CDR2 is YNFKEQ. This CDR3 is CASSQRPEGRQPQHF. The covered CDR3 bases are TGTGCCAGCAGCCAACGGCCTGAAGGGCGCCAGCCC.

Worth noting for this clone: Read data end 3 residues before the CDR3 end; the end is taken from the germline J gene. The chain carries TRBV11-1 and TRBJ1-1; maybe TRBD1 (6 bases). V was clipped by 5 bases and J by 0 bases, with 10 bases between them. Per germline, CDR1 SGHAT and CDR2 FQDESV (reference sequence). This CDR3 has 14 residues. This chain's CDR3 is CASSPGHLNTEAFF. The CDR3 DNA, read in part, is TGTGCCAGCAGCCCGGGACATTTGAACACTGAA.

CDR3 sequence: CASSQGTVVYEQYF. The sequenced CDR3 bases are TGTGCCAGTTCTCAGGGCACAGTGGTTTACGAG. The gene calls are TRBV19 and TRBJ2-7, with a possible D match to TRBD1 (5 bases). Sequencing ends 3 residues short of the CDR3 end; the germline J gene provides the rest. CDR3 length equals 14 residues. Germline V gene lookup returns CDR1 LNHDA and CDR2 SQIVND (reference sequence). V dropped 8 bases and J dropped 4 bases, with 18 bases sitting between them.

Turning to this clone: An end of the junction differs from the germline gene, which may be a read error. The sequence runs out 3 residues before the end of the CDR3; the remainder is reconstructed from the germline J gene. The V gene is TRBV4-2, the J gene TRBJ2-3; possibly TRBD1 for D (6 bases). CDR3 length: 14 amino acids. Germline V gene sequence: CDR1 LGHNA, CDR2 YNFKEQ. The CDR3 protein is CASSPGTFTDTQYF. CDR3 DNA (partial): TGCGCCAGCAGCCCCGGGACATTCACAGATACG.

Concerning this clone: The DNA ends 3 residues before the CDR3 does, and the rest of the CDR3 is filled in from the germline J gene. This sequence joins TRBV18 and TRBJ2-7; the D is unclear. Between the trimmed V and J ends, which lost 4 bases and 0 bases, there was a span of 4 bases. The length of the CDR3 is 12 residues. The germline V gene encodes CDR1 KGHSH and CDR2 LQKENI. The chain's CDR3 is CASSLSSYEQYF. The covered CDR3 bases are TGTGCCAGCTCACTCAGCTCCTACGAG. The full variable domain, rest sourced from reference TRBV18 and TRBJ2-7, is NAGVMQNPRHLVRRRGQEARLRCSPMKGHSHVYWYRQLPEEGLKFMVYLQKENIIDESGMPKERFSAEFPKEGPSILRIQQVVRGDSAAYFCASSLSSYEQYFGPGTRLTVT.

Regarding this clone: The CDR3 extends 3 residues past the end of the read, so its final part is completed from the germline J gene. The gene calls are TRBV2 and TRBJ1-5, with unresolved D. Germline V CDR1 and CDR2: SNHLY, FYNNEI. The CDR3 runs 13 residues. V lost 9 bases, J lost 3 bases, and 12 bases lay in between. Here the CDR3 reads CASGQVNNQPQHF. The sequenced CDR3 bases are TGTGCCAGTGGGCAGGTGAACAATCAGCCC. Full variable domain (missing parts from reference TRBV2 and TRBJ1-5): EPEVTQTPSHQVTQMGQEVILRCVPISNHLYFYWYRQILGQKVEFLVSFYNNEISEKSEIFDDQFSVERPDGSNFTLKIRSTKLEDSAMYFCASGQVNNQPQHFGDGTRLSIL.

To note about this clone: The read finishes 3 residues shy of the CDR3 end, and the germline J gene is used to complete it. The chain links TRBV11-1 to TRBJ1-1; maybe TRBD1 (5 bases). Germline assignment: CDR1 SGHAT and CDR2 FQDESV (reference sequence). Trimming left V 5 bases short and J 1 base short, with 8 bases between. This CDR3 has 13 residues. The covered CDR3 bases are TGTGCCAGCAGCCGCAGGGCGAACACTGAA. This gives the protein CASSRRANTE. The CDR3, in full, reads CASSRRANTEAFF.

The sequenced CDR3 bases are TGTGCCAGTAGGGAGGGGGGGTTGAGCACAGATACG. Its translation: CASREGGLSTDT. The CDR3 in full is CASREGGLSTDTQYF. J is TRBJ2-3 and V is TRBV19, with D possibly matching TRBD2 (7 bases). The CDR3 end lies 3 residues beyond the end of the read and is filled in from the germline J gene. Trimming stripped 6 bases from V and 0 bases from J, with 13 bases between. This CDR3 comprises 15 residues. Germline-derived CDR1 and CDR2 are LNHDA and SQIVND (reference sequence).

For this clone: The read terminates 3 residues before the CDR3 end, so the remaining end is supplied by the germline J gene. The chain recombines TRBV6-1 with TRBJ2-3; TRBD1 matches 8 bases. V lost 0 bases to trimming and J lost 2 bases; unmatched junction nucleotides: 4. Germline CDR1 is MNHNS and CDR2 is SASEGT. CDR3 length: 16 residues. CDR3 DNA (partial): TGTGCCAGCAGTGAAGCGGGACAGGTGTACACAGATACG. Protein sequence: CASSEAGQVYTDT. The entire CDR3 protein reads CASSEAGQVYTDTQYF.

Regarding this clone: Read sequence stops 3 residues before the CDR3 end, and the germline J gene provides the missing end. The rearrangement joins TRBV19 to TRBJ1-5, with D perhaps matching TRBD1 (6 bases). The CDR3 consists of 18 residues. The ends were cut back, 5 bases at V and 0 bases at J, with 20 bases in the middle. Germline V gene data show CDR1 as LNHDA and CDR2 as SQIVND (reference sequence). This CDR3 is CASSPWGGERISNQPQHF. The sequenced part of the CDR3 DNA is TGTGCCAGTAGTCCCTGGGGGGGCGAAAGGATTAGCAATCAGCCC.

Comment on this clone: Sequencing ends 3 residues short of the CDR3 end; the germline J gene provides the rest. The chain joins TRBV18 to TRBJ2-4; D uncertain. CDR3 size: 13 residues. Germline CDR1 and CDR2: KGHSH and LQKENI. The CDR3: CASSRRDTDGQYF. CDR3 DNA (partial): TGTGCCAGCTCACGGAGAGACACGGATGGT. Variable domain in full (rest from reference TRBV18 and TRBJ2-4): NAGVMQNPRHLVRRRGQEARLRCSPMKGHSHVYWYRQLPEEGLKFMVYLQKENIIDESGMPKERFSAEFPKEGPSILRIQQVVRGDSAAYFCASSRRDTDGQYFGAGTRLSVL.